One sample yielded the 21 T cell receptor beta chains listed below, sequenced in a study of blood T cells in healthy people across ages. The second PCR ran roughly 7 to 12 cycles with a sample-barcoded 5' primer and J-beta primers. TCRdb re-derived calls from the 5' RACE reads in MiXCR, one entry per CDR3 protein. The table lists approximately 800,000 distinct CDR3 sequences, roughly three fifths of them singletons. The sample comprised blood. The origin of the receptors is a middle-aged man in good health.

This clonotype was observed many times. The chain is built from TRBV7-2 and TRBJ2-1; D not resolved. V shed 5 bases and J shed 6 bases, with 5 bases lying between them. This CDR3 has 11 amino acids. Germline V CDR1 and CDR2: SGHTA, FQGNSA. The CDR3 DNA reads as TGTGCCAGCAGCCAGATCAATGAGCAGTTCTTC. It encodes CASSQINEQFF.

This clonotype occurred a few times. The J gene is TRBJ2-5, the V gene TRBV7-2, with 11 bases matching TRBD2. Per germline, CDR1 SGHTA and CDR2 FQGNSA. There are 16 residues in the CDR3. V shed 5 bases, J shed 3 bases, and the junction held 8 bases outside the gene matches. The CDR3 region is CASSPRSGRAKETQYF. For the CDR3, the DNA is TGTGCCAGCAGCCCCCGTAGCGGGAGGGCTAAAGAGACCCAGTACTTC.

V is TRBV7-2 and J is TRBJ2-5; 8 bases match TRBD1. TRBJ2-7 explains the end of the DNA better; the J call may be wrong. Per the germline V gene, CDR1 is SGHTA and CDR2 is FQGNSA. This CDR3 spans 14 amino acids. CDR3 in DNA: TGTGCCAGCAGCGCCGACAGGGGCCCCTACGAGCAGTACTTC. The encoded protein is CASSADRGPYEQYF.

In DNA form, the CDR3 reads TGCGCCAGCAGCCACACCGGGACTAGCGGGAGATCGGTCCACGAGCAGTACTTC. Translated, it gives CASSHTGTSGRSVHEQYF. V and J are TRBV5-1 and TRBJ2-7, with TRBD2 matching over 14 bases. V lost 4 bases and J lost 5; bases outside the gene matches: 14. Germline lookup yields CDR1 SGHRS and CDR2 YFSETQ. The CDR3 is 18 amino acids.

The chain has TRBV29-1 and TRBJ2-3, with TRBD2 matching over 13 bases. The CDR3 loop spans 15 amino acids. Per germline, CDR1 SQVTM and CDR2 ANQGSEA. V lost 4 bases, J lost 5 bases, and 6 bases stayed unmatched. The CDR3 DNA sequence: TGCAGCGTTGCGTTACTAGCGGGAGGGCAAGATACGCAGTATTTT. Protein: CSVALLAGGQDTQYF.

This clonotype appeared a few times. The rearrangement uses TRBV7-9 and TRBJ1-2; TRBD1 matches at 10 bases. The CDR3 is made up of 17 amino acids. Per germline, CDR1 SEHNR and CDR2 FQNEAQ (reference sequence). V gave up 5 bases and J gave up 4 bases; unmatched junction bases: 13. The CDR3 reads CASSHLEDRGGLYGYTF. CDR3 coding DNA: TGTGCCAGCAGCCACCTAGAGGACAGGGGGGGTCTCTATGGCTACACCTTC.

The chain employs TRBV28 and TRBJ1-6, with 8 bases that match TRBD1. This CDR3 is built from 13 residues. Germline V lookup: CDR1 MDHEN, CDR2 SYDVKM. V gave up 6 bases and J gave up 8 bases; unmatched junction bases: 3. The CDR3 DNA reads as TGTGCCAGCAGCAGGGGGCACGATTCACCCCTCCACTTT. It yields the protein CASSRGHDSPLHF.

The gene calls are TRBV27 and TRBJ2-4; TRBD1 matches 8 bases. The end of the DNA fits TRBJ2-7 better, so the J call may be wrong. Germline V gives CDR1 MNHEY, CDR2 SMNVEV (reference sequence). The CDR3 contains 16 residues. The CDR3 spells CASSLPSGTGTYEQYF. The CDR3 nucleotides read TGTGCCAGCAGTTTACCCTCCGGGACAGGTACCTACGAGCAGTACTTC.

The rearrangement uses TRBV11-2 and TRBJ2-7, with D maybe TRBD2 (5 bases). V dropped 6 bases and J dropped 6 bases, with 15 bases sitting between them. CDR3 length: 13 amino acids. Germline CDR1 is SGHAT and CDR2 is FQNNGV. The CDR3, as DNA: TGTGCCAGCAGTCCAGACCCTCTAGCCGAGCAGTACTTC. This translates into CASSPDPLAEQYF.

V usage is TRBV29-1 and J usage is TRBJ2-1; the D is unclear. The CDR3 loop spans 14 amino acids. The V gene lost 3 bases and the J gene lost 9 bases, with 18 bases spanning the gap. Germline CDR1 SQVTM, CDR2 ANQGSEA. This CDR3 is CSVDRPVLLGEQFF. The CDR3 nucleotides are TGCAGCGTTGACAGACCGGTTCTTCTAGGTGAGCAGTTCTTC.

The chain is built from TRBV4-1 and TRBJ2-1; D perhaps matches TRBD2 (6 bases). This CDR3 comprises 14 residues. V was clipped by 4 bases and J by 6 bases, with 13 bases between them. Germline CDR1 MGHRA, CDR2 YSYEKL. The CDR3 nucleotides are TGCGCCAGCAGCCCTACTAGCTCAGTCAATGAGCAGTTCTTC. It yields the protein CASSPTSSVNEQFF.

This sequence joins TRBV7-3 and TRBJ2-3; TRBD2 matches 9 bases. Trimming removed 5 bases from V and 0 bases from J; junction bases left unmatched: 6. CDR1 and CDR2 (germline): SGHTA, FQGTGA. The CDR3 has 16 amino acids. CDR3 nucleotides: TGTGCCAGCAGCCGAGGGACTAGCACAAGCACAGATACGCAGTATTTT. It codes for CASSRGTSTSTDTQYF. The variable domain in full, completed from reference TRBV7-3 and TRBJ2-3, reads GAGVSQTPSNKVTEKGKYVELRCDPISGHTALYWYRQSLGQGPEFLIYFQGTGAADDSGLPNDRFFAVRPEGSVSTLKIQRTERGDSAVYLCASSRGTSTSTDTQYFGPGTRLTVL.

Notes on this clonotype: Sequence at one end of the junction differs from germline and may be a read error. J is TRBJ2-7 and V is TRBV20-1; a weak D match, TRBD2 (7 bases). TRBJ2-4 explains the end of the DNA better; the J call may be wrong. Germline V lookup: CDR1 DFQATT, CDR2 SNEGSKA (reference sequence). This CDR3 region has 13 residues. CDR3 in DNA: TGCGGTGCTAGGGGGGAGGGGGGAAACATTCAGTACTTC. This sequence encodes CGARGEGGNIQYF.

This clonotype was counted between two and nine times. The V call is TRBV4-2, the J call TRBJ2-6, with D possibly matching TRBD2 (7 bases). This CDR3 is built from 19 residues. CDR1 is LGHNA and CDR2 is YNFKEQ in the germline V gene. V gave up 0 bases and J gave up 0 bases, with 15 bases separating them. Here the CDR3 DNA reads TGTGCCAGCAGCCAAGATCCGCAGGGGAGGGCCTCTGGGGCCAACGTCCTGACTTTC. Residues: CASSQDPQGRASGANVLTF.

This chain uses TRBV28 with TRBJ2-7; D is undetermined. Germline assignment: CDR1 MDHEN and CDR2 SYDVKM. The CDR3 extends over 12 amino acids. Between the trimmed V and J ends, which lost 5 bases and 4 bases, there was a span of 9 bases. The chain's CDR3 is CASSTAFYEQYF. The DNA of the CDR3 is TGTGCCAGCAGTACCGCCTTTTACGAGCAGTACTTC.

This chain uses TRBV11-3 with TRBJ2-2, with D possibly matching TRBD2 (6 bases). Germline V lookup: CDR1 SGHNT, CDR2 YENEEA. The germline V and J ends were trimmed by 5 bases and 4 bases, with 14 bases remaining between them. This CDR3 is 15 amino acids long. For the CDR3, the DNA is TGTGCCAGCAGCAATAGACTAGTTCGCACCGGGGAGCTGTTTTTT. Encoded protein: CASSNRLVRTGELFF.

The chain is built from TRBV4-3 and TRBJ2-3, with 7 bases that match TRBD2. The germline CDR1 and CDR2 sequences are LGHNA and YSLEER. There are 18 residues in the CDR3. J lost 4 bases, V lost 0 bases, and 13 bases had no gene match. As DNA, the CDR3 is TGCGCCAGCAGCCAAGATTTTAGTGGGGGGGTCGGTCCAGATACGCAGTATTTT. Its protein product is CASSQDFSGGVGPDTQYF.

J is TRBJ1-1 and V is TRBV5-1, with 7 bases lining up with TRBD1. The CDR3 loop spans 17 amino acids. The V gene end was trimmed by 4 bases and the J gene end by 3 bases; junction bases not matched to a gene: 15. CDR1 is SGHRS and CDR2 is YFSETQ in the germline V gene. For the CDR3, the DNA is TGCGCCAGCAGCCGACAACCCTCCAGGGGGGATTACACTGAAGCTTTCTTT. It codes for CASSRQPSRGDYTEAFF.

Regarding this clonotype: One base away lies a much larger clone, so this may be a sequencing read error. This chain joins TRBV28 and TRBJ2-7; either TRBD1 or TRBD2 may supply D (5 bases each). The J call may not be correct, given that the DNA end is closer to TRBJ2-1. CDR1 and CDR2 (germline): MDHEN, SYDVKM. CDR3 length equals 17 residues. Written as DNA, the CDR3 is TGTGCCAGCAGTTCCCCCCCACCGGGGCATTTATACTACGAGCAGTTCTTC. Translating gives CASSSPPPGHLYYEQFF.

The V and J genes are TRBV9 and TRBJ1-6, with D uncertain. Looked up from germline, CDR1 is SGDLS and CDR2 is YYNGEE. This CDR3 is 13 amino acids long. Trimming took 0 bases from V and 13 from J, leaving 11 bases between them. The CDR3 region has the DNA TGTGCCAGCAGCGTAGCGTCCGAAGGCCCCCTCCACTTT. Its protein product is CASSVASEGPLHF. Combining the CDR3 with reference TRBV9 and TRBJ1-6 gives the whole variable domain DSGVTQTPKHLITATGQRVTLRCSPRSGDLSVYWYQQSLDQGLQFLIQYYNGEERAKGNILERFSAQQFPDLHSELNLSSLELGDSALYFCASSVASEGPLHFGNGTRLTVT.

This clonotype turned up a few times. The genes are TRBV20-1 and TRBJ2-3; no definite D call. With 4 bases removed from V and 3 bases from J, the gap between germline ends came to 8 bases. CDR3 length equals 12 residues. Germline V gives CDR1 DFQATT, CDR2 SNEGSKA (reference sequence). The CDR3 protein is CSANPITDTQYF. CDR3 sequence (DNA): TGCAGTGCTAACCCTATTACAGATACGCAGTATTTT.